A single sample is the source of the 7 T cell receptor beta chains below, sequenced in a study of shared T cell receptors in the human thymus. Only in-frame clones appear in the TCRdb table, and some are missing; sequencing was by immunoSEQ multiplex PCR. In the table there are 720,000 or so clones, roughly 85% of which are singletons. The data were also submitted as part of a second study, on human thymus T cells.

The specimen sequenced was thymocytes. The receptors here all came from a girl under three years old with a congenital heart defect.

The chain is built from TRBV18 and TRBJ1-2; TRBD1 matches 7 bases. After removal of 0 bases from V and 7 bases from J, the junction contained 5 bases not matched to a gene. The CDR3 runs 14 residues. The V gene's germline CDR1 is KGHSH and CDR2 LQKENI. CDR3 coding DNA: TGTGCCAGCTCACCACCCGACAGGGACGGTGGCTACACCTTC. It encodes CASSPPDRDGGYTF. Variable domain in full (rest from reference TRBV18 and TRBJ1-2): NAGVMQNPRHLVRRRGQEARLRCSPMKGHSHVYWYRQLPEEGLKFMVYLQKENIIDESGMPKERFSAEFPKEGPSILRIQQVVRGDSAAYFCASSPPDRDGGYTFGSGTRLTVV.

The chain employs TRBV5-6 and TRBJ2-7, with D perhaps TRBD1 (6 bases). The CDR3 spans 15 residues. Germline V lookup: CDR1 SGHDT, CDR2 YYEEEE. Trimming shortened V by 1 base and J by 0 bases, and 11 bases separated the two germline ends. The CDR3 loop reads CASSLLTGISYEQYF. Here the CDR3 DNA reads TGTGCCAGCAGCTTGTTGACAGGAATCTCCTACGAGCAGTACTTC.

This chain links TRBV6-1 with TRBJ1-1, with 8 bases matching TRBD1. This CDR3 contains 15 residues. V lost 2 bases and J lost 4; bases outside the gene matches: 6. Germline V gene sequence: CDR1 MNHNS, CDR2 SASEGT. This CDR3 reads CASSEFTGGVTEAFF. The DNA of the CDR3 is TGTGCCAGCAGTGAATTCACAGGGGGGGTCACTGAAGCTTTCTTT.

V is TRBV29-1 and J is TRBJ2-2; perhaps TRBD1 as D (6 bases). The ends were cut back, 1 base at V and 2 bases at J, with 8 bases in the middle. The CDR3 covers 14 residues. Germline lookup yields CDR1 SQVTM and CDR2 ANQGSEA. The CDR3 DNA is TGCAGCGTTGAAGGGACAGTCAACACCGGGGAGCTGTTTTTT. The encoded protein is CSVEGTVNTGELFF.

J is TRBJ1-5 and V is TRBV4-1, with a weak D call TRBD1 (5 bases). From germline, CDR1 is MGHRA and CDR2 YSYEKL. The CDR3 sequence is 16 residues long. V lost 2 bases, J lost 7 bases, and 18 bases lay in between. The CDR3 sequence is CASSQWDARGGQPQHF. CDR3 DNA: TGCGCCAGCAGCCAATGGGATGCGAGGGGAGGACAGCCCCAGCATTTT.

CDR3 in amino acids: CASSHVVNTEAFF. The CDR3 nucleotides are TGTGCCAGCAGCCACGTAGTGAACACTGAAGCTTTCTTT. The rearrangement joins TRBV11-2 to TRBJ1-1, with no clear D. CDR3 size: 13 residues. CDR1 is SGHAT, CDR2 FQNNGV, per germline. Trimming took off 5 bases at V and 0 bases at J, with 7 bases between the two ends.

The gene calls are TRBV29-1 and TRBJ2-2; 7 bases agree with TRBD1. Germline V gene sequence: CDR1 SQVTM, CDR2 ANQGSEA. The CDR3 is made up of 12 amino acids. V shed 7 bases and J 4 bases; nucleotides not matched to a gene: 3. For the CDR3, the DNA is TGCAGCGGTGCAGGGGGCACCGGGGAGCTGTTTTTT. Translating it yields CSGAGGTGELFF.